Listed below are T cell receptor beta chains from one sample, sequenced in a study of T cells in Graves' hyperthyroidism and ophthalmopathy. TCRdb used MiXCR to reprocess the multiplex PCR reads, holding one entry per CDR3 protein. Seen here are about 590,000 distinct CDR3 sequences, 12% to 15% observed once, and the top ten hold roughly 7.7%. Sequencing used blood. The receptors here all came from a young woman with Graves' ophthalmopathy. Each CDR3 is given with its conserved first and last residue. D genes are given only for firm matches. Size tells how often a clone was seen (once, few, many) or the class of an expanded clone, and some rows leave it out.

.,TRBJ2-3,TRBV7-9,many,TGTGCCAGCAGCTTCGGACCATCCGCCTCTCATACGCAGTATTTT,CASSFGPSASHTQYF
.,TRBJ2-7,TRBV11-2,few,TGTGCCAGCAGCCCTGTCCAGGGGCCCTACAAGCAGTACTTC,CASSPVQGPYKQYF
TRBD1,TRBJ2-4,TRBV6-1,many,TGTGCCATCCTAGACAGGGATCTAGCCAAAAACATTCAGTACTTC,CAILDRDLAKNIQYF
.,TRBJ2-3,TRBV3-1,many,TGTGCCAGCAGCCAAGTTTTCACAGATACGCAGTATTTT,CASSQVFTDTQYF
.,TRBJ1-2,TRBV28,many,TGTGCCAGCAGTTTCCCGGTCGGGGGTGTGGAAAGTGGCTACACCTTC,CASSFPVGGVESGYTF
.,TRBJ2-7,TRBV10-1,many,TGCGCCAGCAGTCCTGGGCTAGCGTTGTACTACGAGCAGTACTTC,CASSPGLALYYEQYF
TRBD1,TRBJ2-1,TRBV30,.,TGTGCCTGCACGACAGGGGGAGGTGAGCAGTTCTTC,CACTTGGGEQFF
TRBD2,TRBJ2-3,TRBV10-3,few,TGTGCCATCCTTAGGGGCGGGAGCGGCACAGATACGCAGTATTTT,CAILRGGSGTDTQYF
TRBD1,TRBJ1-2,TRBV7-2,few,TGTGCCAGCAGCTCACAGGACAGGGCGGGCTACACCTTC,CASSSQDRAGYTF
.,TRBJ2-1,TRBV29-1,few,TGCAGCGTTGACGGCGGACCCTCCTACAATGAGCAGTTCTTC,CSVDGGPSYNEQFF
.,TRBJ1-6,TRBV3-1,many,TGTGCCAGCAGCCAAGAGGAGGATTCACCCCTCCACTTT,CASSQEEDSPLHF
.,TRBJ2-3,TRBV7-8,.,TGTGCCAGCAGCCTTACGACAGCTAGCACAGATACGCAGTATTTT,CASSLTTASTDTQYF
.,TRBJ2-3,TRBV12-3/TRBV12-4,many,TGTGCCAGCAGTTTTAGCGACACAGATACGCAGTATTTT,CASSFSDTDTQYF
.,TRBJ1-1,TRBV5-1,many,TGCGCCAGCAGCTTCCAGAGCGGGAACACTGAAGCTTTCTTT,CASSFQSGNTEAFF
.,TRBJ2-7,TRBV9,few,TGTGCCAGCAGCGTAGGGGAAGCGGTTACCTACGAGCAGTACTTC,CASSVGEAVTYEQYF
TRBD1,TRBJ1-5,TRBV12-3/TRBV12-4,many,TGTGCCAGCAGCCCCCTTGGACAGGGCTATCAGCCCCAGCATTTT,CASSPLGQGYQPQHF
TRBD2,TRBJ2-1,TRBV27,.,TGTGCCAGCAGTTTATTGACTAGCGGGAGGAATGAGCAGTTCTTC,CASSLLTSGRNEQFF
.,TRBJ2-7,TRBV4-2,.,TGTGCCAGCAGCCAAGATTACGGAGGGGCCTACGAGCAGTACTTC,CASSQDYGGAYEQYF
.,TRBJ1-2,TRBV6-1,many,TGTGCCAGCAGCCAGACAGTGGACTATGGCTACACCTTC,CASSQTVDYGYTF
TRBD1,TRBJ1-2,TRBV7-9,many,TGTGCCAGCAGCCCTACAGACAGGGCAACCTATGGCTACACCTTC,CASSPTDRATYGYTF
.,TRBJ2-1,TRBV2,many,TGTGCCAGCAGTGTGGAGGAGGGGTCTGTGGAGCAGTTCTTC,CASSVEEGSVEQFF
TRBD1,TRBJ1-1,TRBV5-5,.,TGTGCCAGCAGCTTGGGGGGGACAGGGGGCCAGGCTTTCTTT,CASSLGGTGGQAFF
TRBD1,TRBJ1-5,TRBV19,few,TGTGCCAGTAGTAGGGAGGGGGCCAAAAATAGCAATCAGCCCCAGCATTTT,CASSREGAKNSNQPQHF
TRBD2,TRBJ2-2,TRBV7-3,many,TGTGCCAGCAGCTCCTCGGGACTAGCGGGGGGGGAGCTGTTTTTT,CASSSSGLAGGELFF
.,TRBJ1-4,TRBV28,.,TGTGCCAGCAGACCCCCGGGAGAAAAACTGTTTTTT,CASRPPGEKLFF
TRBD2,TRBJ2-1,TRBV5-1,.,TGTGCCAGCAGCTTAGGACTAGCGGGAGCCCTCTACAATGAGCAGTTCTTC,CASSLGLAGALYNEQFF
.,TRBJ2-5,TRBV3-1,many,TGTGCCAGCAGCTCGGCGGGGACGCCAGAGACCCAGTACTTC,CASSSAGTPETQYF
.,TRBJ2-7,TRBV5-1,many,TGCGCCAGCAGCTTGGTGGGAACACCCGGCCACGAGCAGTACTTC,CASSLVGTPGHEQYF
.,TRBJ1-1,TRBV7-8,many,TGTGCCAGCAGCCTAGAAGACACCGGCCCTGAAGCTTTCTTT,CASSLEDTGPEAFF
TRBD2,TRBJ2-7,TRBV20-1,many,TGCAGTGCCGACGCAGCGGGAGGGGGCTACGAGCAGTACTTC,CSADAAGGGYEQYF
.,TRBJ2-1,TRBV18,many,TGTGCCAGCTCACGGGACGGAACCTCTCACAATGAGCAGTTCTTC,CASSRDGTSHNEQFF
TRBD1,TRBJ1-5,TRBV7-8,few,TGTGCCAGCAGCTTACCTAGACAGGGCGGGAATCAGCCCCAGCATTTT,CASSLPRQGGNQPQHF
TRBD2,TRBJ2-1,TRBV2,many,TGTGCCAGCAGACCACTAGCGGGAGGGTACAATGAGCAGTTCTTC,CASRPLAGGYNEQFF
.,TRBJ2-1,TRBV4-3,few,TGCGCCAGCAGCCAAGAGAGAATCCGGGCCGCCATACAGTTCTTC,CASSQERIRAAIQFF
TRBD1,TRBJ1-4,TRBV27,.,TGTGCCAGCAGTTACAGGGGGGCTAATGAAAAACTGTTTTTT,CASSYRGANEKLFF
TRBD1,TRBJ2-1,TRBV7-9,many,TGTGCCAGCAGCTACAAAGAGACAGGGGCGAATAATGAGCAGTTCTTC,CASSYKETGANNEQFF
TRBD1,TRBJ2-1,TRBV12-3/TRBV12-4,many,TGTGCCAGCAGTGACACAGGGGAGAGCGGCATGGAGCAGTTCTTC,CASSDTGESGMEQFF
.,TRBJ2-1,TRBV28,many,TGTGCCAGCAGTTTAGGGGGGCCCCACAATGAGCAGTTCTTC,CASSLGGPHNEQFF
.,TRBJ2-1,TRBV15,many,TGTGCCACCAGCAGAGACGGGGACTTAAGGTACAATGAGCAGTTCTTC,CATSRDGDLRYNEQFF
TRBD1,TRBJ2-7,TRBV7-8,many,TGTGCCAGCAGCCCGCTAGGGTGGACAGGCGGCTACGAGCAGTACTTC,CASSPLGWTGGYEQYF
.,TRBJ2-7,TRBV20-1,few,TGCAGTGCTAGGAGAGGAGTTTCCTCCTACGAGCAGTACTTC,CSARRGVSSYEQYF
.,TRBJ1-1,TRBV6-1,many,TGTGCCAGCAGTGAAGCGACGGCTGCGAGGGCTGAAGCTTTCTTT,CASSEATAARAEAFF
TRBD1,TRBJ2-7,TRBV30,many,TGTGCCTGGAGGGCAGGGGGCTACGAGCAGTACTTC,CAWRAGGYEQYF
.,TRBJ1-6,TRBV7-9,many,TGTGCCAGCAGCTTAACGGCGGGTTCCTGGGCTCCCCTCCACTTT,CASSLTAGSWAPLHF
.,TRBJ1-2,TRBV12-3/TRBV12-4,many,TGTGGAACGGGGTATTCAAACTATGGCTACACCTTC,CGTGYSNYGYTF
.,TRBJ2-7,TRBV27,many,TGTGCCAGCGGACCTATGCTTGAGCAGTACTTC,CASGPMLEQYF
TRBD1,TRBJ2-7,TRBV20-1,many,TGCAGTGCCACTCACCCCGGGACAGGCATTTACGAGCAGTACTTC,CSATHPGTGIYEQYF